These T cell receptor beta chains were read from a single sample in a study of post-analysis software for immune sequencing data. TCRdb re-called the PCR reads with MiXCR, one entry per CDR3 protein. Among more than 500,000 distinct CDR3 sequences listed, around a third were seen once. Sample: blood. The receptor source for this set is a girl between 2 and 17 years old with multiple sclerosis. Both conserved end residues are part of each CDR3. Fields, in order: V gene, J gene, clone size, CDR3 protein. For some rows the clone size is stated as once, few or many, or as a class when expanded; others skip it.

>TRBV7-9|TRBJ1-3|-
CASSLALGDSGNTIYF
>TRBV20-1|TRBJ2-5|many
CSAVEETQYF
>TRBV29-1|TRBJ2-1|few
CSVEPSSYNEQFF
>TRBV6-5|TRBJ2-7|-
CASRAGGLYEQYF
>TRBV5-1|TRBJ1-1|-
CASSPSLGQWATEAFF
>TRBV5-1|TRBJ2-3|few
CASSLRQGATDTQYF
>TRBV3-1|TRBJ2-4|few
CASSQQETWIAKNIQYF
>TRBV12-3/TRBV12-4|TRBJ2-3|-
CASRGAVSSTDTQYF
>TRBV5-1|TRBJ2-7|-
CASRDRARSSYEQYF
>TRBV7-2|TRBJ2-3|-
CASSITSGQTDTQYF
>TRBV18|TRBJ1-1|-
CASSSGLNTEAFF
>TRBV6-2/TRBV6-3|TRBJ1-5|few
CASSSTDSNQPQHF
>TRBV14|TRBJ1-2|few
CASSQVRRTGYTF
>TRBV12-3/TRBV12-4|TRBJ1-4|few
CASSGPKGIPSELFF
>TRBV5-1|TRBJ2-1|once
CASSFGRGRDNEQFF
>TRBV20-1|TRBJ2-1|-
CSARLVLVQFF
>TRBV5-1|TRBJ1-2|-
CASSSTGGDYGYTF
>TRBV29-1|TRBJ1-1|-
CSPSQNTEAFF
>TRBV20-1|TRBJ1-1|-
CSARPNGKNEAFF
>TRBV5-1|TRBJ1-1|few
CASSPYQGEGTEAFF
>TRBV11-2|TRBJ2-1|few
CASTRTSRREQFF
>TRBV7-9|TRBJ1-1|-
CASSLEGRGRLGNTEAFF
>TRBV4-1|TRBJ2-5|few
CASSLVGGSETQYF
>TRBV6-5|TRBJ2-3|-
CASSYTSGKSTDTQYF
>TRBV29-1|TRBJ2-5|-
CSAAQGAGSNEQYF
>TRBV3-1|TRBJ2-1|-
CTSSQDLMIGLAGNNEQFF
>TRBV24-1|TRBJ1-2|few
CATSYGGAHYGYTF
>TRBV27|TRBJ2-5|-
CANSRGTGPGETQYF
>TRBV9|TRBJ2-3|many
CASSLRQADTQYF
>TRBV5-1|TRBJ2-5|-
CASSRQGQLQETQYF